The 9 T cell receptor beta chains below come from one sample, sequenced in a study of shared clonotypes between healthy human individuals (dated by TCRdb to 2019 to 2021). CD8 naive samples were obtained by positive selection for CCR7 among CD45RO-negative cells, yielding a CD45RA+CCR7+ population from which TemRA cells were excluded. Receptors were amplified or captured by the immunoSEQ multiplex PCR assay. In its TCRdb copy, this immuneACCESS table keeps in-frame sequences only and misses some clones. Where compared with another copy, unresolved V genes explain less than half of these, and the others have no known cause. The sample table lists 560,000 or so clones, 95% to 97% of them with a count of one. Together, the top ten hold approximately 0.12% of the sample. Sample: naive CD8+ T cells sorted from blood. In light of the paper, this sample's cell subset or site label describes: CD45RA+CCR7+. The receptor source for this set is a woman aged 25-40 years in good health.

This clone was seen a few times. V is TRBV5-4 and J is TRBJ2-7, with TRBD2 matching over 8 bases. CDR3 length equals 13 residues. Looked up from germline, CDR1 is SGHNT and CDR2 is YYREEE (reference sequence). V shed 3 bases and J 7 bases; nucleotides not matched to a gene: 6. This chain's CDR3 is CASSSSGSIEQYF. The DNA for the CDR3 is TGTGCCAGCAGCTCCAGCGGGAGCATTGAGCAGTACTTC.

The gene calls are TRBV27 and TRBJ2-7, with 13 bases that match TRBD2. The CDR3 sequence is 14 residues long. In germline, CDR1 is MNHEY, CDR2 SMNVEV (reference sequence). With 7 bases clipped from V and 7 bases from J, the junction kept 7 bases outside the gene matches. The CDR3 nucleotides read TGTGCCAGCACTGGACTAGCGGGAGCTGGGGAGCAGTACTTC. This sequence encodes CASTGLAGAGEQYF.

The chain employs TRBV29-1 and TRBJ1-4; 8 bases are a match to TRBD1. The junction had 9 bases not matched to a gene; V was cut back by 5 bases and J by 7 bases. The CDR3 covers 14 residues. CDR1 SQVTM and CDR2 ANQGSEA come from the germline V gene. In DNA form, the CDR3 reads TGCAGCGTTCTATGGCAGGGGGCAGGTGAAAAACTGTTTTTT. This encodes CSVLWQGAGEKLFF.

The rearrangement uses TRBV27 and TRBJ2-7, with TRBD1 matching over 7 bases. CDR3 length: 15 amino acids. The trim removed 6 bases at V and 3 bases at J, leaving 11 bases unmatched. Germline lookup yields CDR1 MNHEY and CDR2 SMNVEV (reference sequence). CDR3: CASSSSRDSLYEQYF. The CDR3 coding sequence is TGTGCCAGCAGCTCATCCCGGGACAGTCTCTACGAGCAGTACTTC.

The J gene is TRBJ2-5, the V gene TRBV14, with D unresolved. Per germline, CDR1 SGHDN and CDR2 FVKESK. CDR3 length: 14 residues. Trimming left V 0 bases short and J 5 bases short, with 10 bases between. The CDR3 is CASSQDRLFETQYF. CDR3 in DNA: TGTGCCAGCAGCCAAGATCGACTTTTTGAGACCCAGTACTTC.

The chain is built from TRBV7-3 and TRBJ2-6; 11 bases agree with TRBD2. CDR3 length: 18 amino acids. Germline V gene sequence: CDR1 SGHTA, CDR2 FQGTGA. V lost 4 bases, J lost 1 base, and 6 bases stayed unmatched. In DNA, the CDR3 is TGTGCCAGCAGCTCCTCCGGGACTAGCGGTTCTGGGGCCAACGTCCTGACTTTC. Translated: CASSSSGTSGSGANVLTF.

This sequence joins TRBV27 and TRBJ2-3; a weak D match, TRBD2 (6 bases). V shed 5 bases and J shed 2 bases, with 23 bases lying between them. Germline V gene sequence: CDR1 MNHEY, CDR2 SMNVEV (reference sequence). CDR3 length equals 18 residues. DNA of the CDR3: TGTGCCAGCAGTCGCGGGACTTTCCATAGCGCCCCCACAGATACGCAGTATTTT. Its translation is CASSRGTFHSAPTDTQYF.

The V and J genes are TRBV11-2 and TRBJ2-2, with a weak D call TRBD2 (5 bases). Trimming took off 2 bases at V and 3 bases at J, with 10 bases between the two ends. This CDR3 is built from 15 residues. Germline loops: CDR1 SGHAT, CDR2 FQNNGV. The CDR3 protein is CASSLQNGDTGELFF. CDR3 nucleotide sequence: TGTGCCAGCAGCTTACAAAACGGGGACACCGGGGAGCTGTTTTTT.

CDR3 nucleotide sequence: TGTGCCAGCAGTTTTTTAGGGACAGGGCCCCTCGAGCAGTACTTC. Its protein is CASSFLGTGPLEQYF. The genes are TRBV28 and TRBJ2-7; 9 bases are shared with TRBD1. The germline V gene has CDR1 MDHEN and CDR2 SYDVKM. The CDR3 extends over 15 amino acids. Trimming at V came to 3 bases and at J to 6 bases, leaving 9 bases not matched to a gene.